Sequencing of this T cell receptor beta chain was carried out in a study of T cell responses to AZD1222 COVID-19 vaccine. General observations from the study: Donors in the cohort were predominantly white British and more often female, and clonal diversity was possibly underestimated. Repertoires were obtained solely post-peak T cell response. Spike-specific TCRs gained breadth and depth after people received two AZD1222 doses.

This clone has just a few counts. The antigen is unknown. The assay was immunoSEQ multiplex PCR, and TCRdb's table has in-frame clones only and misses some. The table records 65,000 to 100,000 clones, 85% to 95% of them present only once. This receptor was taken from an adult who received the AZD1222 COVID-19 vaccine. The sample here was peripheral blood, taken 28 days after the second AZD1222 dose.

CDR3 sequence: CASSQALGGVGNTIYF. The CDR3 coding sequence is TGCGCCAGCAGCCAAGCCCTGGGGGGCGTTGGAAACACCATATATTTT. The chain uses TRBV4-1 and TRBJ1-3, with a possible D match to TRBD1 (6 bases). The V end lost 1 base, the J end lost 3 bases, and 13 bases lay between the germline ends. Germline V gene data show CDR1 as MGHRA and CDR2 as YSYEKL. The CDR3 totals 16 residues.